Listed below are T cell receptor beta chains from one sample, sequenced in a study of metastatic and nonmetastatic thyroid tumors. Through MiXCR, TCRdb re-clonotyped the PCR reads. The table has roughly 34,000 clones, about 15% seen once. Sequenced: blood. Receptor source: a male donor with papillary thyroid cancer or a benign thyroid nodule (not recorded which). Some clones in this sample may be carry-over from other donors' samples. CDR3s include the opening cysteine and the closing phenylalanine or tryptophan. Fields, in order: J gene, clone size, D gene, V gene, CDR3 DNA, CDR3 protein. A D gene is named only where the DNA matches it firmly. Not all rows give a size; the values are once, few, many and, for expanded clones, a class.

TRBJ2-3,many,-,TRBV11-2,TGTGCCAGCAGCTTTAATGGAGGGGAAGGAGATACGCAGTATTTT,CASSFNGGEGDTQYF
TRBJ2-7,many,-,TRBV6-5,TGTGCCAGCAGTTTCTCAAGACAGGACTCCTACGAGCAGTACTTC,CASSFSRQDSYEQYF
TRBJ2-7,many,TRBD2,TRBV7-2,TGTGCCAGCACCCTGGGAGGGTCTCCGAGCTCCTACGAGCAGTACTTC,CASTLGGSPSSYEQYF
TRBJ2-3,-,TRBD2,TRBV7-2,TGTGCCAGCAGCTTAAGGCTAGCGGGCACAGATACACAGTATTTT,CASSLRLAGTDTQYF
TRBJ1-5,many,-,TRBV10-3,TGTGCCACCGGCAAGGGAGATCAGCCCCAGCATTTT,CATGKGDQPQHF
TRBJ2-3,many,TRBD2,TRBV28,TGTGCCAGCAGTTTCGGACTAGCGGGGGGGATTAGCACAGATACGCAGTATTTT,CASSFGLAGGISTDTQYF
TRBJ1-3,many,-,TRBV9,TGTGCCAGCAGCCTTGGAAAGAGGGGAAACACCATATATTTT,CASSLGKRGNTIYF
TRBJ2-1,many,-,TRBV19,TGTGCCAGTAGTATGGGTCATACCAATGAGCAGTTCTTC,CASSMGHTNEQFF
TRBJ2-3,few,-,TRBV6-2/TRBV6-3,TGTGCCAGCAGTCACCCTCGGGCGGGCACAGATACGCAGTATTTT,CASSHPRAGTDTQYF
TRBJ2-3,-,-,TRBV5-1,TGCGCCAGCAGTTGGAGCGGACACTACACAGATACGCAGTATTTT,CASSWSGHYTDTQYF
TRBJ2-1,-,-,TRBV5-4,TGTGCCAGCAGCTTGGAGTCGGGGGGCCGTGAGCAGTTCTTC,CASSLESGGREQFF
TRBJ2-1,-,-,TRBV11-3,TGTGCCAGCAGCTTAGAGGTGGCGGATGAGCAGTTCTTC,CASSLEVADEQFF
TRBJ1-1,many,-,TRBV6-4,TGTGCCAGTAAGGAGGTCGGGTACATGAACACTGAAGCTTCCTTT,CASKEVGYMNTEASF
TRBJ1-4,-,-,TRBV6-2/TRBV6-3,TGTGCCAGCAGTTATGGAGGCATCACCCGTCTGCTGTTTTTT,CASSYGGITRLLFF
TRBJ1-5,-,-,TRBV2,TGTGCCAGCACTTCCGTGGGGGGGCGGGATCAGCCCAAGCAGTTT,CASTSVGGRDQPKQF
TRBJ2-7,many,-,TRBV28,TGTGCCAGCAGTGCCCCCCCAGCGACCCTGTACTTC,CASSAPPATLYF
TRBJ1-5,many,-,TRBV7-9,TGTGCCAGCACCAAACAGGGATCCCAGCCCCAGCATTTT,CASTKQGSQPQHF
TRBJ2-7,-,-,TRBV6-2/TRBV6-3,TGTGCCAGCAGTTATGGGCTGTACTACGAGCAGTACTTC,CASSYGLYYEQYF
TRBJ2-5,-,-,TRBV5-1,TGCGCCAGCAGCCCTTCGAAGGAGACCAAGTACTTC,CASSPSKETKYF
TRBJ2-7,few,-,TRBV27,TGTGCCAGCATTTTTACCGAAAACTCCTACGAGCAGTACTTC,CASIFTENSYEQYF
TRBJ2-5,many,-,TRBV6-2/TRBV6-3,TGTGCCAGCAGGACAAAAACGCGATATTCCCCCAGAGAGACCCAGTACTTC,CASRTKTRYSPRETQYF
TRBJ2-1,many,-,TRBV20-1,TGCAGTGCTCCAATCCGGAGCTCCTACAATGAGCAGTTCTTC,CSAPIRSSYNEQFF
TRBJ2-7,many,-,TRBV19,TGTGCCAGTAGTATCCGGGGCAGGGAGCAGTACTTC,CASSIRGREQYF
TRBJ2-3,many,-,TRBV11-2,TGTGCCAGCAGCAAAGAAGGCCAGGGAACAGATACGCAGTATTTT,CASSKEGQGTDTQYF
TRBJ1-5,many,TRBD1,TRBV10-3,TGTGCCATCAGTAATTCAGGGGGCGCGAGTCAGCCCCAGCATTTT,CAISNSGGASQPQHF
TRBJ1-2,many,-,TRBV19,TGTGCCAGTAGTATAGCCTCGGGACATTTGAATGGCTACACCTTC,CASSIASGHLNGYTF
TRBJ2-7,few,-,TRBV6-1,TGTGCCAGCAGGAGTACAGTGGGAGACTCCTACGAGCAGTACTTC,CASRSTVGDSYEQYF
TRBJ2-7,many,TRBD2,TRBV7-2,TGTGCCAGCAGCTTAGCCAGCGGGGTCGAGCAGTACTTC,CASSLASGVEQYF
TRBJ2-7,-,-,TRBV6-1,TGTGCCAGCAGTGAAGCTCCAATACTCTACGAGCAGTACTTC,CASSEAPILYEQYF
TRBJ2-7,many,TRBD1,TRBV28,TGTGCCAGCAGTACCACCGGGACAGGGCTGACCGAGCAGTACTTC,CASSTTGTGLTEQYF
TRBJ2-7,medium-sized,-,TRBV12-3/TRBV12-4,TGTGCCAGCAGTTCCGTGGAAGACGAGCAGTACTTC,CASSSVEDEQYF
TRBJ1-1,many,-,TRBV4-1,TGCGCCAGCAGCCAAGCCAGACTGAACACTGAAGCTTTCTTT,CASSQARLNTEAFF
TRBJ1-6,once,-,TRBV2,TGTGCCAGCAGAGAAGGGCCTCCTTCGTCGCATTCACCCCTCCACTTT,CASREGPPSSHSPLHF